The 10 T cell receptor beta chains below all came from one sample that was sequenced in a study of blood T cell repertoires in COVID-19. Produced via immunoSEQ multiplex PCR; TCRdb's table is partial and in-frame only. In the table there are tens of thousands of clones, 73% of which are singletons. Sequenced material: peripheral blood. These receptors all stem from a woman in her fifties or sixties with active or convalescent COVID-19.

This chain connects TRBV2 to TRBJ1-5; perhaps TRBD1 as D (5 bases). V was trimmed by 9 bases and J by 3 bases, leaving 9 bases between them. CDR1 is SNHLY and CDR2 is FYNNEI in the germline V gene. The CDR3 contains 12 residues. The CDR3 DNA reads TGTGCCAGGGGGGGAGTCAATCAGCCCCAGCATTTT. Its protein product is CARGGVNQPQHF.

The genes are TRBV5-1 and TRBJ2-1; possible D gene TRBD2, 5 bases. The CDR3 spans 12 residues. From germline, CDR1 is SGHRS and CDR2 YFSETQ. V was shortened by 6 bases and J by 3 bases, with 7 bases between the two germline ends. CDR3 residues: CASTGNYNEQFF. CDR3 DNA sequence: TGCGCCAGCACGGGGAACTACAATGAGCAGTTCTTC.

This sequence joins TRBV6-5 and TRBJ2-7, with D possibly TRBD1 on 6 matching bases. Between the trimmed V and J ends, which lost 11 bases and 5 bases, there was a span of 19 bases. This CDR3 contains 13 residues. Germline V gene data show CDR1 as MNHEY and CDR2 as SVGAGI. The CDR3 reads CASRDTQIHEQYF. CDR3 DNA sequence: TGTGCCTCCCGGGACACCCAAATCCACGAGCAGTACTTC.

With respect to this clone: The sample holds other DNA sequences that translate to the same CDR3. This sequence joins TRBV19 and TRBJ1-2; D ambiguous. CDR3 size: 15 residues. Germline loops: CDR1 LNHDA, CDR2 SQIVND (reference sequence). V lost 2 bases to trimming and J lost 2 bases, with 12 bases between them. This CDR3 is CASSILGGQNYGYTF. In DNA form, the CDR3 reads TGTGCCAGTAGTATACTGGGCGGGCAAAACTATGGCTACACCTTC.

This clone was counted between two and nine times. The chain uses TRBV6-5 and TRBJ1-6, with 7 bases matching TRBD1. CDR3 length: 13 amino acids. The germline V gene has CDR1 MNHEY and CDR2 SVGAGI. V was pared by 8 bases and J by 8 bases, with 6 bases of the junction left unmatched. CDR3 loop: CASGTANDSPLHF. DNA of the CDR3: TGTGCCAGCGGGACAGCAAACGATTCACCCCTCCACTTT.

V gene TRBV12-3 or TRBV12-4 combines with J gene TRBJ1-5; D is ambiguous. The CDR3 has 12 amino acids. V was trimmed by 5 bases and J by 3 bases, leaving 5 bases between them. CDR3: CASSDYNQPQHF. In nucleotides, the CDR3 is TGTGCCAGCAGTGACTACAATCAGCCCCAGCATTTT.

The chain combines TRBV19 with TRBJ1-5; the match to TRBD1 covers 7 bases. Germline V gene sequence: CDR1 LNHDA, CDR2 SQIVND (reference sequence). The CDR3 sequence is 13 residues long. Germline trimming cut 10 bases from V and 7 bases from J; bases unmatched to any gene: 10. This chain's CDR3 is CATRLEGAQPQHF. CDR3 bases: TGTGCCACTAGGTTAGAGGGGGCACAGCCCCAGCATTTT.

The chain joins TRBV9 to TRBJ2-2; the match to TRBD1 covers 9 bases. Germline V gives CDR1 SGDLS, CDR2 YYNGEE. Trimming cost V 4 bases and J 3 bases; bases outside gene matches: 7. This CDR3 comprises 16 residues. DNA of the CDR3: TGTGCCAGCAGCACCCGGACAGGGGCGGACACCGGGGAGCTGTTTTTT. Encoded protein: CASSTRTGADTGELFF.

This clone has more than one count but fewer than ten. The chain has TRBV20-1 and TRBJ1-1; D not resolved. The CDR3 is 13 amino acids. Per the germline V gene, CDR1 is DFQATT and CDR2 is SNEGSKA (reference sequence). Trimming stripped 3 bases from V and 6 bases from J, with 14 bases between. As DNA, the CDR3 is TGCAGTGCTAGTCCTCCAGGTCTCGCTGAAGCTTTCTTT. It codes for CSASPPGLAEAFF.

The J gene is TRBJ2-3, the V gene TRBV2; TRBD1 matches at 7 bases. J lost 7 bases, V lost 6 bases, and 10 bases had no gene match. The length of the CDR3 is 14 residues. Per the germline V gene, CDR1 is SNHLY and CDR2 is FYNNEI. The CDR3 coding sequence is TGTGCCAGCAGCGGACAGGCGGCTGCTAATACGCAGTATTTT. It encodes CASSGQAAANTQYF.